Following are 9 T cell receptor beta chains from one sample sequenced in a study of PD-1 blockade in classical Hodgkin lymphoma. TCRdb's copy holds only in-frame clones and misses some; the assay was immunoSEQ multiplex PCR. The sample yields roughly 28,000 clones, roughly three quarters seen once. Relapse after autologous stem cell transplantation occurred in every patient, and brentuximab vedotin exposure varied. This specimen was peripheral blood mononuclear cells (PBMCs), taken before the second cycle of nivolumab. Receptors were obtained from a human donor with classical Hodgkin lymphoma.

The table lists this clone with a count of one. The chain employs TRBV6-5 and TRBJ1-1; perhaps TRBD1 as D (6 bases). This CDR3 is 14 amino acids long. Germline V lookup: CDR1 MNHEY, CDR2 SVGAGI. The V end lost 0 bases, the J end lost 4 bases, and 9 bases lay between the germline ends. In DNA, the CDR3 is TGTGCCAGCAGTTACTCGGGAGGGGGCACTGAAGCTTTCTTT. This gives the protein CASSYSGGGTEAFF.

The V and J genes are TRBV11-3 and TRBJ2-7, with a tentative D call TRBD2 (5 bases). The CDR3 has 12 amino acids. CDR1 and CDR2 (germline): SGHNT, YENEEA. The V and J ends lost 5 bases and 5 bases respectively, with 10 bases between them. DNA for the CDR3: TGTGCCAGCAGCGGGAGTTCGCACGAGCAGTACTTC. As protein: CASSGSSHEQYF.

V usage is TRBV28 and J usage is TRBJ1-5; maybe TRBD1 (5 bases). This CDR3 contains 13 residues. CDR1 is MDHEN, CDR2 SYDVKM, per germline. V was pared by 7 bases and J by 6 bases, with 13 bases between. This chain's CDR3 is CASNRWGGQPQHF. CDR3 DNA sequence: TGTGCCAGCAACCGTTGGGGCGGTCAGCCCCAGCATTTT.

This chain connects TRBV14 to TRBJ2-3; D is perhaps TRBD2 (6 bases). The V and J ends lost 4 bases and 4 bases respectively, with 21 bases between them. The CDR3 runs to 17 residues. CDR1 and CDR2 from the germline V gene are SGHDN and FVKESK. In DNA form, the CDR3 reads TGTGCCAGCAGCCCAAGGGCGAGTACTAGCCTCCCAGATACGCAGTATTTT. Protein product: CASSPRASTSLPDTQYF.

This chain uses TRBV6-5 with TRBJ2-7; D perhaps matches TRBD1 (6 bases). Germline V gives CDR1 MNHEY, CDR2 SVGAGI. The CDR3 consists of 14 residues. Trimming removed 7 bases at V and 0 bases at J, with 13 bases between. CDR3 DNA: TGTGCCAGCACTCCAACGACAGGCTCCTACGAGCAGTACTTC. It codes for CASTPTTGSYEQYF.

This rearrangement joins TRBV28 to TRBJ2-7; maybe TRBD2 (7 bases). CDR1 and CDR2 from the germline V gene are MDHEN and SYDVKM. CDR3 length: 11 residues. The germline V and J ends were trimmed by 8 bases and 12 bases, with 17 bases remaining between them. CDR3 residues: CASQRGGNLYF. CDR3 bases: TGTGCCAGCCAGAGGGGGGGCAACCTGTACTTC.

The chain employs TRBV28 and TRBJ2-7; weak D call: TRBD2 (6 bases). The germline V gene encodes CDR1 MDHEN and CDR2 SYDVKM. Trimming pared 5 bases from V and 3 bases from J, leaving 23 bases between. The CDR3 is 17 amino acids. The CDR3 loop reads CASSPPVGLGANYEQYF. As DNA, the CDR3 is TGTGCCAGCAGTCCCCCTGTGGGACTCGGGGCGAACTACGAGCAGTACTTC.

This clone came up a few times. The J gene is TRBJ2-2, the V gene TRBV7-2; TRBD2 aligns across 10 bases. CDR3 size: 15 residues. The J segment lost 9 bases and the V segment lost 3 bases, leaving 7 bases of the junction unmatched. CDR1 SGHTA and CDR2 FQGNSA come from the germline V gene. In DNA, the CDR3 is TGTGCCAGCAGCTTTAGCGGGAGGAGACGTAGGGAGCTGTTTTTT. Protein sequence: CASSFSGRRRRELFF.

This rearrangement joins TRBV28 to TRBJ2-7; D tentatively fits TRBD1 or TRBD2 (7 bases each). With 7 bases removed from V and 3 bases from J, the gap between germline ends came to 31 bases. Germline V CDR1 and CDR2: MDHEN, SYDVKM. CDR3 length equals 19 residues. The CDR3 DNA reads TGTGCCAGCACCCAAAACGTAGGGACAGTGACTAGCCCCCGCTACGAGCAGTACTTC. Translation gives CASTQNVGTVTSPRYEQYF.